Below are 12 T cell receptor beta chains sequenced from a single sample in a study of T-cell memory formation after mild COVID-19. MiXCR, applied by TCRdb to the 5' RACE reads, yields one record per CDR3 protein. The table lists roughly 410,000 distinct CDR3 sequences, 20% to 30% of them singletons. Sequenced input: PBMCs or a T cell subset sorted from them (not recorded which). These receptors came from an adult woman who had mild COVID-19 (a few samples of this study predate the infection). Cell type and time point are not known.

This clonotype was observed many times. V gene TRBV5-1 combines with J gene TRBJ1-5; 9 bases are shared with TRBD1. Losses at the gene ends were 3 bases for V and 4 bases for J; bases not matched to a gene: 2. This CDR3 contains 14 residues. Germline-derived CDR1 and CDR2 are SGHRS and YFSETQ. CDR3 in DNA: TGCGCCAGCAGCTCCGGACAGGGGAATCAGCCCCAGCATTTT. Protein product: CASSSGQGNQPQHF.

The chain carries TRBV5-1 and TRBJ2-3; 9 bases align to TRBD2. The CDR3 length is 16 residues. V was clipped by 3 bases and J by 0 bases; unmatched bases: 5. Germline CDR1 and CDR2: SGHRS and YFSETQ. CDR3 nucleotide sequence: TGCGCCAGCAGCTGGCCGGGACTAGCTAGCACAGATACGCAGTATTTT. Translating it yields CASSWPGLASTDTQYF.

The V call is TRBV19, the J call TRBJ1-2; possible D gene TRBD1, 5 bases. There are 16 residues in the CDR3. The V gene's germline CDR1 is LNHDA and CDR2 SQIVND (reference sequence). Deletions cut 3 bases from V and 6 bases from J, with 20 bases between. Written as DNA, the CDR3 is TGTGCCAGTAGTATCGGGACTGCCGGTCGGTTCAATGGCTACACCTTC. This translates into CASSIGTAGRFNGYTF.

The J gene is TRBJ1-2, the V gene TRBV5-5; no reliable D call. The V and J ends lost 4 bases and 6 bases respectively, with 19 bases between them. CDR1 and CDR2 from the germline V gene are SGHKS and YYEKEE (reference sequence). The CDR3 loop spans 15 amino acids. CDR3 in DNA: TGTGCCAGCAGCCGAGAGACTTCCCTATCGAATGGCTACACCTTC. The encoded protein is CASSRETSLSNGYTF.

This clonotype was seen a few times. The genes are TRBV5-1 and TRBJ1-5; maybe TRBD1 (6 bases). The V gene's germline CDR1 is SGHRS and CDR2 YFSETQ. V lost 4 bases, J lost 2 bases, and 22 bases lay in between. CDR3 length equals 18 residues. CDR3 loop: CASSRSPRGEGGNQPQHF. The CDR3 region has the DNA TGCGCCAGCAGCCGCTCCCCCAGGGGCGAGGGCGGCAATCAGCCCCAGCATTTT.

The V call is TRBV5-1, the J call TRBJ1-1; D remains unclear. Germline V CDR1 and CDR2: SGHRS, YFSETQ. With 0 bases removed from V and 8 bases from J, the gap between germline ends came to 11 bases. This CDR3 region has 13 residues. CDR3 protein: CASSLDPGGEAFF. Here the CDR3 DNA reads TGCGCCAGCAGCTTGGATCCGGGAGGCGAAGCTTTCTTT.

The chain uses TRBV25-1 and TRBJ1-2; maybe TRBD1 (6 bases). Germline V gene lookup returns CDR1 MGHDK and CDR2 SYGVNS. The germline V and J ends were trimmed by 2 bases and 4 bases, with 11 bases remaining between them. This CDR3 comprises 14 residues. The CDR3 loop reads CASSEQGTPYGYTF. The CDR3 DNA follows: TGTGCCAGCAGTGAACAGGGGACACCCTATGGCTACACCTTC.

Many counts were recorded for this clonotype. DNA of the CDR3: TGTGCCAGCAGCCCGCAAACTACGGGGCGAAATGAAAAACTGTTTTTT. This translates into CASSPQTTGRNEKLFF. This rearrangement joins TRBV3-1 to TRBJ1-4; tentative D call: TRBD1 (5 bases). V shed 4 bases and J shed 5 bases, with 17 bases lying between them. The CDR3 runs 16 residues. CDR1 is LGHDT, CDR2 YNNKEL, per germline (reference sequence).

The chain has TRBV30 and TRBJ1-1, with 7 bases lining up with TRBD1. V shed 3 bases, J shed 4 bases, and the junction held 5 bases outside the gene matches. The germline V gene has CDR1 GTSNPN and CDR2 SVGIG (reference sequence). The CDR3 consists of 13 residues. The CDR3 is CAWSAQGGTEAFF. The CDR3 nucleotides are TGTGCCTGGAGCGCTCAGGGGGGCACTGAAGCTTTCTTT.

This clonotype has just a few counts. CDR3 sequence reads: CSARVSLPGGTQYF. In nucleotides, the CDR3 is TGCAGTGCTAGAGTTTCTCTCCCGGGGGGCACGCAGTATTTT. V gene TRBV20-1 combines with J gene TRBJ2-3; a weak D match, TRBD2 (7 bases). V shed 1 base and J shed 9 bases, with 17 bases lying between them. CDR3 length: 14 amino acids. Germline V gene data show CDR1 as DFQATT and CDR2 as SNEGSKA (reference sequence).

This clonotype showed up just a few times. The chain carries TRBV12-3 or TRBV12-4 and TRBJ2-5; D ambiguous. Trimming left V 5 bases short and J 8 bases short, with 12 bases between. CDR3 length equals 12 residues. The CDR3 region has the DNA TGTGCCAGCAGTAGCTCCCCCGGCACCCAGTACTTC. Translation gives CASSSSPGTQYF.

This rearrangement joins TRBV3-1 to TRBJ2-2, with 8 bases lining up with TRBD2. Germline-derived CDR1 and CDR2 are LGHDT and YNNKEL (reference sequence). V was pared by 4 bases and J by 6 bases, with 10 bases of the junction left unmatched. This CDR3 contains 16 residues. CDR3 sequence: CASSLTGTRSPGELFF. The CDR3 coding sequence is TGTGCCAGCAGCCTGACCGGGACTAGGAGTCCCGGGGAGCTGTTTTTT.